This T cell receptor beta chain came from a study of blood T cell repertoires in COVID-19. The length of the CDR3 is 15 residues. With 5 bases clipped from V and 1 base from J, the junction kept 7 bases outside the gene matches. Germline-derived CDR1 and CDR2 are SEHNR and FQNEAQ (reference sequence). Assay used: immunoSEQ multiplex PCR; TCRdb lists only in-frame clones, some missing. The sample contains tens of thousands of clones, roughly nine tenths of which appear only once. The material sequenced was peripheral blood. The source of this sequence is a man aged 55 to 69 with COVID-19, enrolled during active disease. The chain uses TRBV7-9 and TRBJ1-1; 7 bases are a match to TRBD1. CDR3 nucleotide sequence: TGTGCCAGCAGCCCTCAGACAGGGAGGAACACTGAAGCTTTCTTT. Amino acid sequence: CASSPQTGRNTEAFF.